The 18 T cell receptor beta chains presented below share a single source sample, sequenced in a study of human T cells and chemical hapten exposure. TCRdb reprocessed the RACE reads with MiXCR, giving one entry per CDR3 protein. The sample has about 120,000 distinct CDR3 sequences; about 14% are singletons. Time point in this sample: pre-sensitization, week 0. Treatment given: therapeutic diphenylcyclopropenone sensitization with weekly scalp DPC. Here the sequenced sample was whole blood, taken in connection with sensitization to the hapten diphenylcyclopropenone (DPC). The origin of the receptors is a woman under 30 with alopecia areata. Some clones in this sample may be carry-over from other donors' samples.

This clonotype was counted many times. This chain joins TRBV18 and TRBJ1-1; D gene unclear. This CDR3 region has 13 residues. Per germline, CDR1 KGHSH and CDR2 LQKENI. The V and J ends lost 4 bases and 1 base respectively, with 7 bases between them. For the CDR3, the DNA is TGTGCCAGCTCACAGGAGCAGAACACTGAAGCTTTCTTT. Its protein product is CASSQEQNTEAFF.

Ten or more counts support this clonotype. The gene calls are TRBV6-1 and TRBJ1-5; D call uncertain. The CDR3 totals 13 residues. Per the germline V gene, CDR1 is MNHNS and CDR2 is SASEGT. Trimming stripped 5 bases from V and 5 bases from J, with 10 bases between. The CDR3 DNA sequence: TGTGCCAGCAGTCATGTCACAGATCAGCCCCAGCATTTT. Its protein is CASSHVTDQPQHF.

This clonotype was counted many times. The chain employs TRBV20-1 and TRBJ1-5, with a possible D match to TRBD1 (6 bases). Germline values: CDR1 DFQATT, CDR2 SNEGSKA (reference sequence). V lost 3 bases and J lost 1, with 16 bases in between. The length of the CDR3 is 16 residues. The CDR3 nucleotides read TGCAGTGCTAGCAGGGGCCTGGGGGGAAGCAATCAGCCCCAGCATTTT. Amino acid sequence: CSASRGLGGSNQPQHF.

The table lists this clonotype with a few counts. The chain links TRBV11-2 to TRBJ1-2; TRBD1 is a possible D gene (5 bases). CDR3 length equals 14 residues. Germline CDR1 and CDR2: SGHAT and FQNNGV. V dropped 5 bases and J dropped 2 bases, with 12 bases sitting between them. The CDR3 DNA is TGTGCCAGCAGCATTAGAAGGGGAAACTATGGCTACACCTTC. Amino acid sequence: CASSIRRGNYGYTF. Full variable domain (rest looked up from reference TRBV11-2 and TRBJ1-2): EAGVAQSPRYKIIEKRQSVAFWCNPISGHATLYWYQQILGQGPKLLIQFQNNGVVDDSQLPKDRFSAERLKGVDSTLKIQPAKLEDSAVYLCASSIRRGNYGYTFGSGTRLTVV.

This clonotype was counted ten times or more. The CDR3 reads CASSLVRTSGYHSSSTDTQYF. The CDR3 DNA reads TGTGCCAGCAGCTTGGTTAGAACTAGCGGGTACCACTCCTCTAGCACAGATACGCAGTATTTT. This chain links TRBV7-2 with TRBJ2-3; 9 bases map to TRBD2. Germline assignment: CDR1 SGHTA and CDR2 FQGNSA. The CDR3 covers 21 residues. Losses at the gene ends were 3 bases for V and 0 bases for J; bases not matched to a gene: 19. The full variable domain, its missing parts supplied by reference TRBV7-2 and TRBJ2-3, is GAGVSQSPSNKVTEKGKDVELRCDPISGHTALYWYRQSLGQGLEFLIYFQGNSAPDKSGLPSDRFSAERTGGSVSTLTIQRTQQEDSAVYLCASSLVRTSGYHSSSTDTQYFGPGTRLTVL.

The J gene is TRBJ2-3, the V gene TRBV19; D possibly uses TRBD1 or TRBD2 (5 bases each). Trimming pared 5 bases from V and 5 bases from J, leaving 17 bases between. CDR1 is LNHDA and CDR2 is SQIVND in the germline V gene (reference sequence). This CDR3 is built from 15 residues. CDR3 protein: CASSVHRGGRDTQYF. CDR3 bases: TGTGCCAGTAGTGTCCATCGGGGCGGAAGAGATACGCAGTATTTT.

The chain uses TRBV28 and TRBJ2-2, with D tentatively TRBD1 (5 bases). The V gene's germline CDR1 is MDHEN and CDR2 SYDVKM. The V and J ends lost 2 bases and 5 bases respectively, with 9 bases between them. This CDR3 contains 14 residues. CDR3 amino acids: CASSLGGATGELFF. CDR3 nucleotides: TGTGCCAGCAGTTTAGGTGGGGCTACCGGGGAGCTGTTTTTT.

This clonotype was counted between two and nine times. The V call is TRBV6-6, the J call TRBJ2-3, with D tentatively TRBD1 or TRBD2 (6 bases each). Trimming left V 10 bases short and J 7 bases short, with 18 bases between. In germline, CDR1 is MNHNY, CDR2 SVGAGI (reference sequence). The CDR3 runs to 13 residues. The CDR3 reads CAIGGPSGYTQYF. In nucleotides, the CDR3 is TGTGCCATCGGGGGCCCTTCGGGGTATACGCAGTATTTT.

The chain is built from TRBV4-3 and TRBJ1-4; weak D call: TRBD1 (5 bases). CDR1 and CDR2 from the germline V gene are LGHNA and YSLEER. This CDR3 is 15 amino acids long. V was pared by 4 bases and J by 5 bases, with 14 bases between. The CDR3 DNA reads as TGCGCCAGCAGCCCAGGGAGTGGGAACAATGAAAAACTGTTTTTT. Its translation: CASSPGSGNNEKLFF.

In this sample, this clonotype turned up a few times. The V call is TRBV5-5, the J call TRBJ2-7; D remains ambiguous. The CDR3 length is 13 residues. V was clipped by 1 base and J by 4 bases, with 9 bases between them. Germline lookup yields CDR1 SGHKS and CDR2 YYEKEE (reference sequence). The CDR3 DNA is TGTGCCAGCAGCTTGAAGGGTTGGTACGAGCAGTACTTC. Protein product: CASSLKGWYEQYF.

This clonotype was counted at least ten times. The rearrangement links TRBV27 to TRBJ2-3, with 8 bases matching TRBD2. Germline trimming cut 6 bases from V and 5 bases from J; bases unmatched to any gene: 4. CDR3 length: 13 amino acids. The germline gives CDR1 MNHEY, CDR2 SMNVEV (reference sequence). In nucleotides, the CDR3 is TGTGCCAGCAGCGGGGGGGCTGTAGATACGCAGTATTTT. Translation: CASSGGAVDTQYF.

This clonotype was detected a few times. V usage is TRBV13 and J usage is TRBJ1-1; no clear D gene. The germline CDR1 and CDR2 sequences are PRHDT and FYEKMQ (reference sequence). This CDR3 region has 12 residues. With 3 bases removed from V and 5 bases from J, the gap between germline ends came to 7 bases. CDR3 bases: TGTGCCAGCAGCTTCCCCCAAACTGAAGCTTTCTTT. Protein product: CASSFPQTEAFF. The variable domain in full, with the rest retrieved from reference TRBV13 and TRBJ1-1, is AAGVIQSPRHLIKEKRETATLKCYPIPRHDTVYWYQQGPGQDPQFLISFYEKMQSDKGSIPDRFSAQQFSDYHSELNMSSLELGDSALYFCASSFPQTEAFFGQGTRLTVV.

This clonotype has ten or more counts. The rearrangement joins TRBV27 to TRBJ2-3, with D perhaps matching TRBD2 (5 bases). Looked up from germline, CDR1 is MNHEY and CDR2 is SMNVEV (reference sequence). CDR3 length: 11 amino acids. The V and J ends lost 8 bases and 5 bases respectively, with 8 bases between them. The CDR3 DNA is TGTGCCAGCTCGGGGAGAGATACGCAGTATTTT. Amino acids: CASSGRDTQYF.

This clonotype was picked up a small number of times. The rearrangement joins TRBV7-8 to TRBJ1-2, with D perhaps matching TRBD1 (6 bases). V was trimmed by 3 bases and J by 3 bases, leaving 8 bases between them. Germline V gives CDR1 SGHVS, CDR2 FQNEAQ. The CDR3 has 13 amino acids. The CDR3 loop reads CASSLSGDYGYTF. The CDR3 DNA reads TGTGCCAGCAGCTTGTCAGGGGACTATGGCTACACCTTC. Drawing the rest from reference TRBV7-8 and TRBJ1-2, the complete variable domain is GAGVSQSPRYKVAKRGQDVALRCDPISGHVSLFWYQQALGQGPEFLTYFQNEAQLDKSGLPSDRFFAERPEGSVSTLKIQRTQQEDSAVYLCASSLSGDYGYTFGSGTRLTVV.

This clonotype was seen a few times. The chain recombines TRBV29-1 with TRBJ1-1; the match to TRBD1 covers 10 bases. Per germline, CDR1 SQVTM and CDR2 ANQGSEA. Trimming removed 7 bases from V and 4 bases from J; junction bases left unmatched: 6. This CDR3 has 13 amino acids. The CDR3 DNA reads TGCAGCGCTTGGACAGGGGGAGTCACTGAAGCTTTCTTT. Translated: CSAWTGGVTEAFF.

This clonotype came up many times. V usage is TRBV10-3 and J usage is TRBJ2-3; the match to TRBD2 covers 12 bases. CDR3 length: 15 residues. Germline CDR1 is ENHRY and CDR2 is SYGVKD. J lost 5 bases, V lost 6 bases, and 6 bases had no gene match. The CDR3 DNA reads TGTGCCATCAGCACTAGCGGGGGGCACGGAGATACGCAGTATTTT. It encodes CAISTSGGHGDTQYF.

A few counts support this clonotype. J is TRBJ2-1 and V is TRBV6-6; D call uncertain. From germline, CDR1 is MNHNY and CDR2 SVGAGI (reference sequence). The CDR3 consists of 14 residues. V was trimmed by 5 bases and J by 2 bases, leaving 10 bases between them. The CDR3 here is CASSIRQTYNEQFF. As DNA, the CDR3 is TGTGCCAGCAGTATTCGACAAACCTACAATGAGCAGTTCTTC.

In this sample, this clonotype turned up a few times. The chain couples TRBV5-1 to TRBJ2-5; 12 nucleotides match TRBD1. Germline CDR1 and CDR2: SGHRS and YFSETQ. This CDR3 contains 16 residues. V lost 4 bases and J lost 2; bases outside the gene matches: 6. CDR3 nucleotide sequence: TGCGCCAGCAGCGGGGACAGGGGGCAAGAGCAAGAGACCCAGTACTTC. Residues: CASSGDRGQEQETQYF.